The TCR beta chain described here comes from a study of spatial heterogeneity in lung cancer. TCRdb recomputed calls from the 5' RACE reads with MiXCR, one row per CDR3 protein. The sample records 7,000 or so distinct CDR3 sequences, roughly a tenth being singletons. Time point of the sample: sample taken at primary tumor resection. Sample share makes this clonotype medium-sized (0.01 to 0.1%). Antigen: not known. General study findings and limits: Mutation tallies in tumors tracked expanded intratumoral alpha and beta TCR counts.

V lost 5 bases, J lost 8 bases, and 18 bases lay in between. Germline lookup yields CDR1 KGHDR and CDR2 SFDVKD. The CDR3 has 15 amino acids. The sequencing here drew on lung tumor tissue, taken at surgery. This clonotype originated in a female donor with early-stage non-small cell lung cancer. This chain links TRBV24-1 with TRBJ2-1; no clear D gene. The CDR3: CATSGGTTLWDEQFF. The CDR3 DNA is TGTGCCACCAGTGGGGGAACCACGCTTTGGGATGAGCAGTTCTTC.